This T cell receptor (beta chain) was obtained from a study of blood T cell repertoires in COVID-19. The overall study: Samples of COVID-19 (acute and convalescent) were obtained from the United States, Italy and Spain. T cells, B-cell-depleted T cells, or PBMCs provided the cDNA or gDNA that served as material.

Using immunoSEQ multiplex PCR, the repertoire was profiled, and TCRdb retains in-frame clones only, with some absent. The data contain around 220,000 clones, roughly 80% of them singletons. The V end lost 4 bases, the J end lost 10 bases, and 16 bases lay between the germline ends. The CDR3 spans 13 residues. Per germline, CDR1 LGHDT and CDR2 YNNKEL (reference sequence). Sequencing used peripheral blood. This chain joins TRBV3-1 (or the pseudogene TRBV3-2) and TRBJ1-1; D is ambiguous. This TCR derives from an elderly woman with acute or convalescent COVID-19. CDR3 DNA sequence: TGTGCCAGCAGCCTTCATTCAGGAAGTGGAGCTTTCTTT. It translates to CASSLHSGSGAFF.